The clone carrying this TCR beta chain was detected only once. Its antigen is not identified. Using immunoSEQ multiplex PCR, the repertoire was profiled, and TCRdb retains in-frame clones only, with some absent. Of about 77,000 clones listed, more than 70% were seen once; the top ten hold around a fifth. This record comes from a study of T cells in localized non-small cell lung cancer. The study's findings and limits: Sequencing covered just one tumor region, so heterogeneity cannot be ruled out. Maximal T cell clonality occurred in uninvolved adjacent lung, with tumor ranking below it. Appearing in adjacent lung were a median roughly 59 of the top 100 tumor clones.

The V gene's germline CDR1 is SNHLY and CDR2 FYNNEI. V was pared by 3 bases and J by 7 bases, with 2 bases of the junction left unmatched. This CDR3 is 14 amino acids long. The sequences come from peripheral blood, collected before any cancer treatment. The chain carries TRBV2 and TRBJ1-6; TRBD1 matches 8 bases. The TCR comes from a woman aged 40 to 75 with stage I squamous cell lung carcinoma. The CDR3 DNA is TGTGCCAGCAGTGAGAGGACAGGGAATTCACCCCTCCACTTT. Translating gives CASSERTGNSPLHF.